Listed below are T cell receptor beta chains from one sample, sequenced in a study of blood T cell repertoires in COVID-19. Generated by immunoSEQ multiplex PCR, the TCRdb table keeps only in-frame clones and is missing some. The data contain around 250,000 clones, approximately 91% of them singletons. Input material: PBMCs or T cells enriched from blood (not recorded which). These receptors were taken from a human donor in a cohort exposed to, infected with or recovered from COVID-19 (not recorded which). The donor label of this sample is uncertain. Both conserved end residues are part of each CDR3. Each record gives: J gene, clone size, V gene, D gene, CDR3 DNA, CDR3 protein. D genes are given only for firm matches. Not every row has a clone size; where given, it reads once, few, many or a size class.

J: TRBJ2-1
size: -
V: TRBV7-9
D: TRBD1
DNA: TGTGCCAGCAGCTTAGGAGTATCAGGGGGCTGGGGTGAGCAGTTCTTC
CDR3: CASSLGVSGGWGEQFF

J: TRBJ2-5
size: -
V: TRBV6-5
D: TRBD1
DNA: TGTGCCAGCAGAGACAGGGGGGATCAGACCCAGTACTTC
CDR3: CASRDRGDQTQYF

J: TRBJ1-1
size: -
V: TRBV12-3/TRBV12-4
D: -
DNA: TGTGCCAGCACCCGCCCCGGGGGCACTGAAGCTTTCTTT
CDR3: CASTRPGGTEAFF

J: TRBJ1-2
size: -
V: TRBV25-1
D: TRBD1
DNA: TGTGCCAGCAGTGACTTCGGCAGGGGGTCTGGCTACACCTTC
CDR3: CASSDFGRGSGYTF

J: TRBJ2-7
size: -
V: TRBV19
D: TRBD1
DNA: TGTGCCAGTAGTATAGACGGGACAGGCCAAGGGGAGCAGTACTTC
CDR3: CASSIDGTGQGEQYF

J: TRBJ1-5
size: -
V: TRBV7-9
D: -
DNA: TGTGCCAGCAGCCGCGGGTTTGATCAGCCCCAGCATTTT
CDR3: CASSRGFDQPQHF

J: TRBJ2-7
size: -
V: TRBV4-1
D: TRBD2
DNA: TGCGCCAGCAGCCACCCGACTAGCGGTTCCTACGAGCAGTACTTC
CDR3: CASSHPTSGSYEQYF

J: TRBJ1-5
size: few
V: TRBV5-5
D: TRBD1
DNA: TGTGCCAGCAGCTTGCAGGGGGGAGATAGCAATCAGCCCCAGCATTTT
CDR3: CASSLQGGDSNQPQHF

J: TRBJ2-3
size: -
V: TRBV7-7
D: -
DNA: TGTGCCAGCAGCTTAAAGGGGTCGCCAGATACGCAGTATTTT
CDR3: CASSLKGSPDTQYF

J: TRBJ2-7
size: -
V: TRBV6-2/TRBV6-3
D: -
DNA: TGTGCCAGCAGTAAATCCCTGACTACTCCCAGCTCCTACGAGCAGTACTTC
CDR3: CASSKSLTTPSSYEQYF

J: TRBJ1-1
size: -
V: TRBV10-3
D: TRBD1
DNA: TGTGCCATCAGGGTGGACAGGGGGCTTAACACTGAAGCTTTCTTT
CDR3: CAIRVDRGLNTEAFF

J: TRBJ1-2
size: -
V: TRBV21-1
D: -
DNA: TGTGCCAGCAGCAAAGGCGGGACAGGCCGCTATGGCTACACCTTC
CDR3: CASSKGGTGRYGYTF

J: TRBJ2-7
size: -
V: TRBV30
D: TRBD1
DNA: TGTGCCTGGAGTGCCGGACAGGGGTTTGGCGAGCAGTACTTC
CDR3: CAWSAGQGFGEQYF

J: TRBJ1-1
size: -
V: TRBV19
D: TRBD1
DNA: TGTGCCAGTACCAGGGACAGGGGCAAGAACACTGAAGCTTTCTTT
CDR3: CASTRDRGKNTEAFF

J: TRBJ1-1
size: -
V: TRBV30
D: TRBD1
DNA: TGTGCCTGGAGCCAGGGACAGGGGGCATCTGAAGCTTTCTTT
CDR3: CAWSQGQGASEAFF

J: TRBJ1-4
size: once
V: TRBV5-1
D: -
DNA: TGCGCCAGCAGCTTGGGGAGGGGTGTCCAACTTGATAATGAAAAACTGTTTTTT
CDR3: CASSLGRGVQLDNEKLFF

J: TRBJ2-1
size: -
V: TRBV19
D: -
DNA: TGTGCCACCGAGGGGGATCGGGACTACAATGAGCAGTTCTTC
CDR3: CATEGDRDYNEQFF

J: TRBJ2-2
size: -
V: TRBV11-1
D: -
DNA: TGTGCCAGCACTCCGACCGGGGGACGTACCGGGGAGCTGTTTTTT
CDR3: CASTPTGGRTGELFF

J: TRBJ1-4
size: -
V: TRBV10-3
D: TRBD1
DNA: TGTGCCATCAGTGAGCGCAGGACAGGGTGGGAATTGGCTGAAAAACTGTTTTTT
CDR3: CAISERRTGWELAEKLFF

J: TRBJ1-4
size: -
V: TRBV4-2
D: -
DNA: TGTGCCAGCAGCCAAGATCGAAGGACAAATGAAAAACTGTTTTTT
CDR3: CASSQDRRTNEKLFF

J: TRBJ1-2
size: -
V: TRBV27
D: -
DNA: TGTGCCAGCAGTCAAAGATCGGGAGGCTACACCTTC
CDR3: CASSQRSGGYTF

J: TRBJ1-5
size: few
V: TRBV2
D: -
DNA: TGTGCCAGCAGGTGGGGAGGTCAGCCCCAGCATTTT
CDR3: CASRWGGQPQHF

J: TRBJ1-4
size: -
V: TRBV7-2
D: -
DNA: TGTGCCAGCAGCTGGGGGGGAGCTAATGAAAAACTGTTTTTT
CDR3: CASSWGGANEKLFF

J: TRBJ1-6
size: -
V: TRBV18
D: -
DNA: TGTGCCAGCTCACTGTCCCCCATACGTTCGGATTCACCCCTCCACTTT
CDR3: CASSLSPIRSDSPLHF

J: TRBJ2-1
size: -
V: TRBV19
D: -
DNA: TGTGCCAGTAGAGACGGGAGCTCCTACAATGAGCAGTTCTTC
CDR3: CASRDGSSYNEQFF

J: TRBJ1-2
size: -
V: TRBV6-2/TRBV6-3
D: -
DNA: TGTGCCAGCAGTTACTCAAGGGAGGGGAGAGGCTACACCTTC
CDR3: CASSYSREGRGYTF

J: TRBJ1-1
size: -
V: TRBV12-5
D: -
DNA: TGTGCTAGTGGATTCCGAGGGTTTGGGGGGAAGACTGAAGCTTTCTTT
CDR3: CASGFRGFGGKTEAFF

J: TRBJ1-1
size: -
V: TRBV5-6
D: -
DNA: TGTGCCACCCTCAAGAAGCCGGGATTGAACACTGAAGCTTTCTTT
CDR3: CATLKKPGLNTEAFF

J: TRBJ2-7
size: -
V: TRBV30
D: TRBD1
DNA: TGTGCCTGGACCAGGGGGCGAGAGCAGTACTTC
CDR3: CAWTRGREQYF

J: TRBJ2-1
size: -
V: TRBV30
D: TRBD2
DNA: TGTGCCTTGACTAGCCTCTCCTACAATGAGCAGTTCTTC
CDR3: CALTSLSYNEQFF

J: TRBJ2-5
size: -
V: TRBV2
D: TRBD2
DNA: TGTGCCAGCACAACAAGCGGGGGGAATTCGGCCCAGTACTTC
CDR3: CASTTSGGNSAQYF

J: TRBJ1-3
size: -
V: TRBV5-1
D: -
DNA: TGCGCCAGCAGCTTGCAGGGGCTCTCTGGAAACACCATATATTTT
CDR3: CASSLQGLSGNTIYF

J: TRBJ1-1
size: once
V: TRBV11-3
D: -
DNA: TGTGCCAGCAGCTTCTCGGGCACTGAAGCTTTCTTT
CDR3: CASSFSGTEAFF

J: TRBJ2-7
size: once
V: TRBV4-3
D: -
DNA: TGCGCCAGCAGCCAAGATTGGGGGCAGTACGAGCAGTACTTC
CDR3: CASSQDWGQYEQYF

J: TRBJ2-7
size: -
V: TRBV7-9
D: -
DNA: TGTGCCAGCAGCTTAGTAGGAGGGAACGAGCAGTACTTC
CDR3: CASSLVGGNEQYF

J: TRBJ2-7
size: -
V: TRBV6-1
D: TRBD1
DNA: TGTGCCAGCAGTGAAGCGAAACGGAACAGGGGTAGAGAGCAGTACTTC
CDR3: CASSEAKRNRGREQYF

J: TRBJ2-3
size: -
V: TRBV25-1
D: -
DNA: TGTGCCAGCAGTGAACTCCTCCGAGGTGATACGCAGTATTTT
CDR3: CASSELLRGDTQYF

J: TRBJ1-6
size: -
V: TRBV4-1
D: TRBD1
DNA: TGCGCCAGCAGCCAAGATGGGACAGTCTATTCACCCCTCCACTTT
CDR3: CASSQDGTVYSPLHF

J: TRBJ2-1
size: -
V: TRBV2
D: -
DNA: TGTGCCAGCAGTGAGGGTCACAGGGAACAGTACAATGAGCAGTTCTTC
CDR3: CASSEGHREQYNEQFF

J: TRBJ1-2
size: -
V: TRBV19
D: -
DNA: TGTGCCAGTAGTATAGACATGTACTATGGCTACACCTTC
CDR3: CASSIDMYYGYTF

J: TRBJ1-2
size: -
V: TRBV20-1
D: TRBD1
DNA: TGCAGTGCCTTGACAGGGAATGGCTACACCTTC
CDR3: CSALTGNGYTF

J: TRBJ1-3
size: -
V: TRBV15
D: -
DNA: TGTGCCACCAGCCCTTTCGAACGGAGCTCTGGAAACACCATATATTTT
CDR3: CATSPFERSSGNTIYF

J: TRBJ1-5
size: once
V: TRBV18
D: -
DNA: TGTGCCAGCTCACCAGCGGGGACGTCCCAGCCCCAGCATTTT
CDR3: CASSPAGTSQPQHF

J: TRBJ2-1
size: -
V: TRBV4-1
D: TRBD2
DNA: TGCGCCAGCAGCCAAGCGCGGGGGAATGAGCAGTTCTTC
CDR3: CASSQARGNEQFF

J: TRBJ2-5
size: once
V: TRBV16
D: -
DNA: TGTGCCAGCAGCCAAGGGTGGCAGGGAGGAGAGACCCAGTACTTC
CDR3: CASSQGWQGGETQYF

J: TRBJ1-6
size: -
V: TRBV9
D: -
DNA: TGTGCCAGCAGCCCTGCCCGGGGGGTGTATAATTCACCCCTCCACTTT
CDR3: CASSPARGVYNSPLHF

J: TRBJ1-6
size: -
V: TRBV2
D: -
DNA: TGTGCCAGCAGTGAGGGGGGTAGTTCACCCCTCCACTTT
CDR3: CASSEGGSSPLHF

J: TRBJ2-1
size: -
V: TRBV24-1
D: TRBD2
DNA: TGTGCCACCAGTGATCCTGGACTAGCTGGTGATGAGCAGTTCTTC
CDR3: CATSDPGLAGDEQFF